The 26 T cell receptor beta chains below come from one sample, sequenced in a study of blood T cell repertoires in COVID-19 (TCRdb year 2020). The library was generated by the immunoSEQ multiplex PCR assay. The immuneACCESS repertoire file appears here via TCRdb, limited to in-frame rearrangements. These files lack a portion of the clones; in checked studies, under half of the deficit traces to unresolved V genes, and the cause of the others is not known. The sample contains about 270,000 clones, around 90% of them found a single time. Together, the top ten hold 2.5% to 3% of the sample. Sequences were obtained from PBMCs or T cells enriched from blood (not recorded which). The receptors here all came from a man aged 40-49 years who had been exposed to COVID-19.

This chain links TRBV4-1 with TRBJ2-7; 11 nucleotides agree with TRBD1. After removal of 10 bases from V and 6 bases from J, the junction contained 8 bases not matched to a gene. The CDR3 has 13 residues. Looked up from germline, CDR1 is MGHRA and CDR2 is YSYEKL. Here the CDR3 reads CAKVWTGGSEQYF. The CDR3 nucleotides read TGCGCCAAGGTTTGGACAGGGGGCTCCGAGCAGTACTTC.

The chain carries TRBV7-3 and TRBJ2-2; the match to TRBD2 covers 12 bases. Germline assignment: CDR1 SGHTA and CDR2 FQGTGA. The CDR3 spans 18 residues. V dropped 5 bases and J dropped 3; count of bases not matched to a gene: 10. In DNA, the CDR3 is TGTGCCAGCAGCCCGGCCCTAGCGGGAGGGAAGGACACCGGGGAGCTGTTTTTT. This sequence encodes CASSPALAGGKDTGELFF.

The rearrangement joins TRBV10-2 to TRBJ2-5, with a weak D call TRBD1 (6 bases). The CDR3 loop spans 15 amino acids. Per germline, CDR1 WSHSY and CDR2 SAAADI. V dropped 6 bases and J dropped 4 bases, with 18 bases sitting between them. CDR3 in DNA: TGCGCCAGCAGCAAGCTTATTGGGGGCAGAGAGACCCAGTACTTC. Its translation is CASSKLIGGRETQYF.

This chain links TRBV6-6 with TRBJ1-2; D remains unclear. Trimming took 7 bases from V and 6 from J, leaving 15 bases between them. Germline loops: CDR1 MNHNY, CDR2 SVGAGI (reference sequence). The CDR3 consists of 13 residues. The CDR3 loop reads CASIDEGSNGYTF. DNA of the CDR3: TGTGCCAGCATCGACGAGGGTTCTAATGGCTACACCTTC.

The CDR3: CASSWGLAGTGELFF. In DNA form, the CDR3 reads TGTGCCAGCAGCTGGGGACTAGCGGGAACCGGGGAGCTGTTTTTT. The chain uses TRBV7-2 and TRBJ2-2; 13 bases agree with TRBD2. This CDR3 comprises 15 residues. J was trimmed by 5 bases and V by 4 bases; bases with no gene match: 1. In germline, CDR1 is SGHTA, CDR2 FQGNSA. The full variable domain, completed using reference TRBV7-2 and TRBJ2-2, is GAGVSQSPSNKVTEKGKDVELRCDPISGHTALYWYRQSLGQGLEFLIYFQGNSAPDKSGLPSDRFSAERTGGSVSTLTIQRTQQEDSAVYLCASSWGLAGTGELFFGEGSRLTVL.

The genes are TRBV4-1 and TRBJ2-1; 8 positions agree with TRBD2. The CDR3 is 18 residues long. Per germline, CDR1 MGHRA and CDR2 YSYEKL. J lost 4 bases, V lost 4 bases, and 15 bases had no gene match. The CDR3 nucleotides are TGCGCCAGCAGCCTTACCCTCCGATCGGGACTAGGGTACAATGAGCAGTTCTTC. It yields the protein CASSLTLRSGLGYNEQFF.

This chain connects TRBV10-2 to TRBJ1-1; TRBD1 matches at 8 bases. CDR1 WSHSY and CDR2 SAAADI come from the germline V gene. With 4 bases clipped from V and 0 bases from J, the junction kept 4 bases outside the gene matches. The CDR3 spans 15 residues. The CDR3: CASSGQGKLNTEAFF. CDR3 nucleotides: TGCGCCAGCAGTGGACAGGGGAAATTGAACACTGAAGCTTTCTTT.

V is TRBV24-1 and J is TRBJ2-1; the match to TRBD2 covers 8 bases. Germline V gene lookup returns CDR1 KGHDR and CDR2 SFDVKD. The length of the CDR3 is 13 residues. V shed 9 bases, J shed 5 bases, and the junction held 5 bases outside the gene matches. The CDR3 DNA sequence: TGTGCCACCTCGGGACTAGGAAACAATGAGCAGTTCTTC. It yields the protein CATSGLGNNEQFF.

This sequence joins TRBV11-2 and TRBJ2-7; 13 positions match TRBD2. The germline V gene has CDR1 SGHAT and CDR2 FQNNGV. Losses at the gene ends were 4 bases for V and 4 bases for J; bases not matched to a gene: 4. CDR3 size: 15 residues. The CDR3, as DNA: TGTGCCAGCAGCTCACCGGGACTAGCGGGGTACGAGCAGTACTTC. Its protein is CASSSPGLAGYEQYF.

V and J are TRBV19 and TRBJ1-1, with D tentatively TRBD1 (6 bases). CDR3 length: 15 residues. Germline V gives CDR1 LNHDA, CDR2 SQIVND (reference sequence). Trimming removed 3 bases from V and 4 bases from J, with 15 bases in between. CDR3 bases: TGTGCCAGTAGTATCAGGGGTGGAATTCTCACTGAAGCTTTCTTT. This codes for CASSIRGGILTEAFF.

The CDR3 coding sequence is TGTGCCAGCAGGTACCGTCACAGCTACGAGCAGTACTTC. Translated, it gives CASRYRHSYEQYF. V gene TRBV21-1 combines with J gene TRBJ2-7; TRBD1 is the table's D call, not checked against the DNA. TRBV21-1 is a documented pseudogene. The CDR3 consists of 13 residues.

The chain uses TRBV7-2 and TRBJ2-3; D uncertain. This CDR3 is built from 12 residues. Germline assignment: CDR1 SGHTA and CDR2 FQGNSA. Trimming stripped 4 bases from V and 6 bases from J, with 8 bases between. The CDR3 DNA follows: TGTGCCAGCAGCTCCGGTATGGATACGCAGTATTTT. Translation: CASSSGMDTQYF.

The chain recombines TRBV15 with TRBJ1-5, with TRBD1 as a possible D gene (6 bases). The CDR3 runs 15 residues. V lost 1 base and J lost 7, with 14 bases in between. Looked up from germline, CDR1 is LNHNV and CDR2 is YYDKDF (reference sequence). CDR3 coding DNA: TGTGCCACCAGCAGAGCCACAGGGCGGTTCCAGCCCCAGCATTTT. It codes for CATSRATGRFQPQHF.

This chain connects TRBV5-4 to TRBJ1-3; D uncertain. V was cut by 10 bases and J by 2 bases, with 10 bases left in between. CDR3 size: 12 residues. Germline CDR1 and CDR2: SGHNT and YYREEE (reference sequence). CDR3 sequence reads: CAGGGAGNTIYF. The DNA of the CDR3 is TGTGCCGGCGGTGGCGCTGGAAACACCATATATTTT.

The V call is TRBV28, the J call TRBJ2-1; D is undetermined. Germline V lookup: CDR1 MDHEN, CDR2 SYDVKM. There are 13 residues in the CDR3. Trimming removed 1 base from V and 4 bases from J, with 5 bases in between. The CDR3 here is CASSLSLYNEQFF. CDR3 nucleotides: TGTGCCAGCAGTTTATCTCTTTACAATGAGCAGTTCTTC.

The rearrangement uses TRBV5-1 and TRBJ2-3, with no clear D. The germline CDR1 and CDR2 sequences are SGHRS and YFSETQ. Trimming removed 4 bases at V and 0 bases at J, with 21 bases between. This CDR3 has 18 residues. This CDR3 is CASSPGRRIKTSTDTQYF. The DNA for the CDR3 is TGCGCCAGCAGCCCCGGTCGGCGGATAAAGACTAGCACAGATACGCAGTATTTT.

The chain recombines TRBV28 with TRBJ2-1, with 11 bases that match TRBD2. V dropped 0 bases and J dropped 5; count of bases not matched to a gene: 9. Germline V CDR1 and CDR2: MDHEN, SYDVKM. This CDR3 has 18 residues. The DNA of the CDR3 is TGTGCCAGCAGTTTATGGGGATATAGCGGGAGGGACAACAATGAGCAGTTCTTC. It translates to CASSLWGYSGRDNNEQFF. The whole variable domain, filled in from reference TRBV28 and TRBJ2-1, reads DVKVTQSSRYLVKRTGEKVFLECVQDMDHENMFWYRQDPGLGLRLIYFSYDVKMKEKGDIPEGYSVSREKKERFSLILESASTNQTSMYLCASSLWGYSGRDNNEQFFGPGTRLTVL.

The V call is TRBV7-9, the J call TRBJ2-7; D unresolved. The CDR3 is made up of 14 amino acids. Germline V gene sequence: CDR1 SEHNR, CDR2 FQNEAQ (reference sequence). Trimming left V 8 bases short and J 2 bases short, with 16 bases between. In nucleotides, the CDR3 is TGTGCCAGCGACCGGCCAGGTGATACCTACGAGCAGTACTTC. Translating gives CASDRPGDTYEQYF.

The CDR3 DNA reads TGCAGCGTTGTGGCAGTCACGAACACTGAAGCTTTCTTT. Translated: CSVVAVTNTEAFF. The chain recombines TRBV29-1 with TRBJ1-1; D not resolved. This CDR3 comprises 13 residues. V was trimmed by 4 bases and J by 1 base, leaving 10 bases between them. Germline CDR1 reads SQVTM; CDR2 reads ANQGSEA. Full variable domain (missing parts from reference TRBV29-1 and TRBJ1-1): SAVISQKPSRDICQRGTSLTIQCQVDSQVTMMFWYRQQPGQSLTLIATANQGSEATYESGFVIDKFPISRPNLTFSTLTVSNMSPEDSSIYLCSVVAVTNTEAFFGQGTRLTVV.

The table lists this clone with a count of one. CDR3 in DNA: TGTGCCTGGGGAAAAAGTCGGGGACTCACCTATGGCTACACCTTC. Encoded protein: CAWGKSRGLTYGYTF. V usage is TRBV30 and J usage is TRBJ1-2; TRBD1 is a possible D gene (5 bases). The CDR3 is 15 amino acids. V lost 5 bases to trimming and J lost 4 bases, with 20 bases between them. The germline CDR1 and CDR2 sequences are GTSNPN and SVGIG (reference sequence).

The rearrangement uses TRBV14 and TRBJ2-5; D not resolved. The germline gives CDR1 SGHDN, CDR2 FVKESK. This CDR3 contains 15 residues. The ends were cut back, 2 bases at V and 4 bases at J, with 14 bases in the middle. The CDR3 DNA reads as TGTGCCAGCAGCCAACGACATTCCAGGCGAGAGACCCAGTACTTC. Amino acids: CASSQRHSRRETQYF.

The CDR3 coding sequence is TGCAGCGTTGTACTCACCGGGAATGAGCAGTTCTTC. It codes for CSVVLTGNEQFF. The J gene is TRBJ2-1, the V gene TRBV29-1; the D is unclear. Trimming removed 4 bases from V and 7 bases from J, with 11 bases in between. The CDR3 sequence is 12 residues long. Germline V gene lookup returns CDR1 SQVTM and CDR2 ANQGSEA.

The J gene is TRBJ2-5, the V gene TRBV27, with 13 bases matching TRBD2. The germline V gene has CDR1 MNHEY and CDR2 SMNVEV (reference sequence). V was pared by 5 bases and J by 2 bases, with 5 bases of the junction left unmatched. CDR3 size: 16 residues. The CDR3 reads CASSLGTSGTQETQYF. The CDR3, as DNA: TGTGCCAGCAGTCTGGGGACTAGCGGGACTCAAGAGACCCAGTACTTC.

This chain uses TRBV19 with TRBJ2-1; 10 bases agree with TRBD2. Per germline, CDR1 LNHDA and CDR2 SQIVND (reference sequence). This CDR3 comprises 13 residues. V lost 8 bases and J lost 4; bases outside the gene matches: 2. The CDR3 DNA is TGTGCCAGTGGACTAGCGGCTTACAATGAGCAGTTCTTC. This translates into CASGLAAYNEQFF.

The chain uses TRBV27 and TRBJ2-3; D perhaps matches TRBD2 (5 bases). V shed 6 bases and J shed 2 bases, with 15 bases lying between them. The CDR3 spans 15 residues. In germline, CDR1 is MNHEY, CDR2 SMNVEV (reference sequence). The CDR3, as DNA: TGTGCCAGCAGGGCGGGTACGGTAGTCACAGATACGCAGTATTTT. Encoded protein: CASRAGTVVTDTQYF.

The chain combines TRBV4-1 with TRBJ1-1; D uncertain. The CDR3 runs to 13 residues. In germline, CDR1 is MGHRA, CDR2 YSYEKL. Trimming cost V 0 bases and J 6 bases, with 8 bases left between them. DNA of the CDR3: TGCGCCAGCAGCCAAGAACAGCAGTCTGAAGCTTTCTTT. The encoded protein is CASSQEQQSEAFF.